This TCR beta chain was profiled in a study of blood T cell repertoires in COVID-19. This clone was detected only a few times. Here immunoSEQ multiplex PCR was the method, and the copy in TCRdb shows in-frame clones only, minus some. The repertoire includes about 220,000 clones, around four fifths of them detected once, and 4.8% sits in the top ten. With 1 base clipped from V and 4 bases from J, the junction kept 6 bases outside the gene matches. There are 15 residues in the CDR3. Germline CDR1 is SGHRS and CDR2 is YFSETQ. Sequencing used PBMCs or T cells enriched from blood (not recorded which). The genes are TRBV5-1 and TRBJ2-5, with 8 bases aligning to TRBD2. The sequence came from a woman aged 45 to 65 who had been exposed to COVID-19. Here the CDR3 DNA reads TGCGCCAGCAGCTTGAGTTCGGGGGGGCGAGAGACCCAGTACTTC. This codes for CASSLSSGGRETQYF.